This TCR beta chain was identified during a study of beta chain features in type 1 diabetes. Expressed TCRB transcripts were sequenced because the entire RNA isolate underwent reverse transcription. Sequencing of naive, central memory and regulatory T cell samples gave an average of roughly 3.5 million reads. The protocol was immunoSEQ multiplex PCR, while the TCRdb copy is restricted to in-frame clones and leaves out a portion. The data show 95,000 to 150,000 clones, with approximately 16% seen just once and less than 3% held by the top ten. This clone was found a few times. Its antigen is still unknown. Findings of the study overall: A pattern of fewer insertions and more deletions at VDJ junctions was seen in type 1 diabetes patients. Shortening that was moderate but significant affected the TCRB CDR3s of Type 1 diabetes patients in all four CD4+ subsets. Although PCR might favor shorter templates, it would do so equally in patients and controls.

V was pared by 2 bases and J by 12 bases, with 11 bases between. Germline V gene sequence: CDR1 DFQATT, CDR2 SNEGSKA (reference sequence). The CDR3 extends over 11 amino acids. Sorted CD4+ subsets: naive, central memory, regulatory, stem cell-like memory (CD45RO/CCR7/CD25/CD127/CD95/CD27 panel). The TCR comes from a man aged 25 to 40 with type 1 diabetes. The chain combines TRBV20-1 with TRBJ2-1; D possibly corresponds to TRBD1 (5 bases). The sequenced sample consisted of central memory CD4+ T cells from blood. The CDR3: CSARQGFLQFF. CDR3 nucleotides: TGCAGTGCTAGACAGGGATTCTTGCAGTTCTTC.